The 4 T cell receptor beta chains reported below all come from one sample, sequenced in a study of T cell responses to AZD1222 COVID-19 vaccine. Sequencing was performed with immunoSEQ multiplex PCR; in TCRdb, only in-frame clones are kept and a portion is missing. The table has approximately 200,000 clones, approximately 91% seen once; the top ten hold under 4%. Sequences were derived from peripheral blood, sampled 28 days after the second AZD1222 dose. The receptors come from an adult who received the AZD1222 COVID-19 vaccine.

The gene calls are TRBV6-5 and TRBJ2-7, with D uncertain. Germline V CDR1 and CDR2: MNHEY, SVGAGI. CDR3 size: 11 residues. V gave up 9 bases and J gave up 3 bases, with 9 bases separating them. As DNA, the CDR3 is TGTGCCAGTACCGACGACTACGAGCAGTACTTC. Protein: CASTDDYEQYF.

This clone came up a few times. This chain connects TRBV7-2 to TRBJ2-5, with no clear D. The V and J ends lost 3 bases and 4 bases respectively, with 3 bases between them. The CDR3 is 11 residues long. From germline, CDR1 is SGHTA and CDR2 FQGNSA. Here the CDR3 DNA reads TGTGCCAGCAGCTTTGCAGAGACCCAGTACTTC. Translating it yields CASSFAETQYF.

The chain links TRBV6-2 or TRBV6-3 to TRBJ2-5, with 8 bases aligning to TRBD1. J gave up 6 bases and V 2 bases, and 8 bases lay outside the gene matches. This CDR3 has 15 amino acids. Germline assignment: CDR1 MNHEY and CDR2 SVGEGT. This CDR3 reads CASSYVDRGGKTQYF. The CDR3 DNA reads as TGTGCCAGCAGTTACGTTGACAGGGGAGGAAAGACCCAGTACTTC.

V gene TRBV28 combines with J gene TRBJ1-1; the match to TRBD1 covers 10 bases. Looked up from germline, CDR1 is MDHEN and CDR2 is SYDVKM. CDR3 length equals 14 residues. After removal of 1 base from V and 8 bases from J, the junction contained 4 bases not matched to a gene. CDR3 residues: CASSLSPGQGEAFF. The CDR3 DNA reads as TGTGCCAGCAGTTTATCACCGGGACAGGGGGAAGCTTTCTTT.